The rows below give T cell receptor beta chains drawn from one sample of a study of CD8+ T cells in alopecia areata. The method was immunoSEQ multiplex PCR; TCRdb's version includes in-frame clones alone and lacks a portion of them. Of roughly 180,000 clones detected, about 48% appear once; the ten largest clones hold less than 14%. The specimen was CD8+ T cells sorted from blood, collected at week 24, from a patient treated with tofacitinib. Every receptor here comes from a human donor with alopecia areata. The CDR3 runs from the conserved cysteine through the conserved F or W. D genes are given only for firm matches. Some rows mark clone size as missing; the rest say once, few, many or name a class of expanded clone.

-	TRBV10-3	TRBJ2-4	-	TGTGCCATCAGTGATCCCGGGAGCCAGGGAAACATTCAGTACTTC	CAISDPGSQGNIQYF
TRBD2	TRBV30	TRBJ2-2	-	TGTGCCTGCCATAGAGAGCTAGCGGGGCTTCGGGGGGAGCTGTTTTTT	CACHRELAGLRGELFF
-	TRBV7-2	TRBJ1-2	few	TGTGCCAGCAGCCAAGGAATCTATGGCTACACCTTC	CASSQGIYGYTF
-	TRBV29-1	TRBJ1-1	-	TGCAGCGTTGTTAGCGAGGTGGGCGAAGCTTTCTTT	CSVVSEVGEAFF
-	TRBV30	TRBJ1-2	-	TGTGCCTGGAGTCTCGGACCCGATCACTACACCTTC	CAWSLGPDHYTF
-	TRBV12-5	TRBJ1-5	-	TGTGCTAGTGGTTTGTACACGGGGGGGTATCAGCCCCAGCATTTT	CASGLYTGGYQPQHF
TRBD2	TRBV7-9	TRBJ2-7	-	TGTGCCAGCAGTATTGGGACTATATACGAGCAGTACTTC	CASSIGTIYEQYF
-	TRBV7-2	TRBJ1-5	-	TGTGCCAGCAGCATTAACAGGGTTTCCAATCAGCCCCAGCATTTT	CASSINRVSNQPQHF
TRBD1	TRBV30	TRBJ1-5	once	TGTGCCTGGCAGGGGGCTGATCAGCCCCAGCATTTT	CAWQGADQPQHF
-	TRBV4-3	TRBJ2-1	many	TGCGCCAGCAGCCTATCCCTGGTCAATGAGCAGTTCTTC	CASSLSLVNEQFF
TRBD1	TRBV30	TRBJ1-5	-	TGTGCCTGGAGTGTGGGGACAGGTAATCAGCCCCAGCATTTT	CAWSVGTGNQPQHF
-	TRBV5-6	TRBJ2-3	few	TGTGCCAGCAGCTACCAAGAGACTGCTGATACGCAGTATTTT	CASSYQETADTQYF
-	TRBV28	TRBJ1-1	-	TGTGCCAGCAGCCCCCGCAGGGCTCGGGAAGCTTTCTTT	CASSPRRAREAFF
TRBD1	TRBV11-3	TRBJ2-2	few	TGTGCCAGCAGCTCCCGGGACAGGTCGAACACCGGGGAGCTGTTTTTT	CASSSRDRSNTGELFF
-	TRBV27	TRBJ2-7	-	TGTGCCAGCAGTTTATCTCCCAGGAACGAGCAGTACTTC	CASSLSPRNEQYF